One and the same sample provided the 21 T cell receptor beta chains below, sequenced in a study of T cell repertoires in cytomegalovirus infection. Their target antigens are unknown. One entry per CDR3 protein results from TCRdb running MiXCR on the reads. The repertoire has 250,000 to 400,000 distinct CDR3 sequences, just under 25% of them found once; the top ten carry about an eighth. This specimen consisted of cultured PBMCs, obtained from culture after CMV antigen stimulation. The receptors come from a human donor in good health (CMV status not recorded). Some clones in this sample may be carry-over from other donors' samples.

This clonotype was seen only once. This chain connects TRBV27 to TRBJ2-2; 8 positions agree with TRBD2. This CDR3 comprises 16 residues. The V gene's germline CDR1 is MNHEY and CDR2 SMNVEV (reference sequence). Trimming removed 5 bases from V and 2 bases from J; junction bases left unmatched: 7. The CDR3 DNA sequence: TGTGCCAGCAGTCCCACAGCGGGAGTTAACACCGGGGAGCTGTTTTTT. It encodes CASSPTAGVNTGELFF.

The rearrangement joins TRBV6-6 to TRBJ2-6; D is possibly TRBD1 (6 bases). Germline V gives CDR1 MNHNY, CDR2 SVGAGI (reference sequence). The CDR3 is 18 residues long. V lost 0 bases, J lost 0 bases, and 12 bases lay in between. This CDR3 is CASSYSWGRDSGANVLTF. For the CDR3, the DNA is TGTGCCAGCAGTTACTCCTGGGGGCGCGACTCTGGGGCCAACGTCCTGACTTTC.

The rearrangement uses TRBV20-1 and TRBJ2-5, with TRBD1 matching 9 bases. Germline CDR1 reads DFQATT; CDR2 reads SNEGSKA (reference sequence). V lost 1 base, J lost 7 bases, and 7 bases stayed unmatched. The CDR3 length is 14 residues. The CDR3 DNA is TGCAGTGCTAGAGTGGGACAGGGTGTTCGGACCCAGTACTTC. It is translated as CSARVGQGVRTQYF.

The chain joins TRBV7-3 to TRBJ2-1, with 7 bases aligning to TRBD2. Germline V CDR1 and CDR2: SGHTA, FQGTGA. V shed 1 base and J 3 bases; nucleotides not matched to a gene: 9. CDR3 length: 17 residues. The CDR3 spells CASSLISGGILYNEQFF. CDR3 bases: TGTGCCAGCAGCTTAATTTCGGGGGGAATACTCTACAATGAGCAGTTCTTC.

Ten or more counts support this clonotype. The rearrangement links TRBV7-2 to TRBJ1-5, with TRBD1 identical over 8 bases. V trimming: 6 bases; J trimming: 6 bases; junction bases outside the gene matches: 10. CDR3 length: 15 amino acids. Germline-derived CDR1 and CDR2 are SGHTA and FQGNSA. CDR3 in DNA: TGTGCCAGCAGGAAGACAGGACAGGGCGGTCAGCCCCAGCATTTT. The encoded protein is CASRKTGQGGQPQHF.

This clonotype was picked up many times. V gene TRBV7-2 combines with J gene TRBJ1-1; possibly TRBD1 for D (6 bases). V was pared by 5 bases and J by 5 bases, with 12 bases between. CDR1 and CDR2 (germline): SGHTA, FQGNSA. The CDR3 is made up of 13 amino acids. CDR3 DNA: TGTGCCAGCAGCGTACCACAGGGAACTGAAGCTTTCTTT. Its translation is CASSVPQGTEAFF.

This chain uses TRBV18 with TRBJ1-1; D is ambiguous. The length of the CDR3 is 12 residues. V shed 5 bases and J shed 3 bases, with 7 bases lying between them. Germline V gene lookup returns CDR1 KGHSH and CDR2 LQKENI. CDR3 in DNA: TGTGCCAGCTCATGGGGAGACACTGAAGCTTTCTTT. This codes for CASSWGDTEAFF. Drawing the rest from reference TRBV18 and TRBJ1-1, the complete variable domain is NAGVMQNPRHLVRRRGQEARLRCSPMKGHSHVYWYRQLPEEGLKFMVYLQKENIIDESGMPKERFSAEFPKEGPSILRIQQVVRGDSAAYFCASSWGDTEAFFGQGTRLTVV.

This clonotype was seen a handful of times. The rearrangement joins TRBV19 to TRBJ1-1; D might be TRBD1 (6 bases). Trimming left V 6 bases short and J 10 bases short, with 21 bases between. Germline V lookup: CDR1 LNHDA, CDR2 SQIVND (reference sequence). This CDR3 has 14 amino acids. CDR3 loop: CASSSSNREVRAFF. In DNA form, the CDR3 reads TGTGCCAGTAGCAGTTCAAACAGGGAAGTGAGAGCTTTCTTT.

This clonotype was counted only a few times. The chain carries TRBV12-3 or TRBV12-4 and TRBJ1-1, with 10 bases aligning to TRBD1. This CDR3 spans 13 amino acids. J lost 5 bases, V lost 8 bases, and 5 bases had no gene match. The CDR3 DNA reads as TGTGCCAGCGGGGGGACAGGGGTGACTGAAGCTTTCTTT. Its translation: CASGGTGVTEAFF.

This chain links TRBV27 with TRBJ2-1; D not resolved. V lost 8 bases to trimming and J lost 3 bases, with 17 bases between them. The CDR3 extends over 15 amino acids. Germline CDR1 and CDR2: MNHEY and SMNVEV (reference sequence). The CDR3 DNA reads TGTGCCAGCCTCCCTATGGGCCCCCACTACAATGAGCAGTTCTTC. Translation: CASLPMGPHYNEQFF.

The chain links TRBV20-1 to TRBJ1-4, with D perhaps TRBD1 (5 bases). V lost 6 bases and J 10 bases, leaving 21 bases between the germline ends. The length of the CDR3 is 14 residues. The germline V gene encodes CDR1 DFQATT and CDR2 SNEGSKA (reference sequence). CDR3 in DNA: TGCAGTGCCCGAACCCGACCGGACATCGGAAAACTGTTTTTT. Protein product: CSARTRPDIGKLFF.

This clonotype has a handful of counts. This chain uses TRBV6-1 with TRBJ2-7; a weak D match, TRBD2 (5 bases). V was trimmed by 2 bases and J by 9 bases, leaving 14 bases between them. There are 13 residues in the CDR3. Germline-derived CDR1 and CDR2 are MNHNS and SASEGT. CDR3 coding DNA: TGTGCCAGCAGTGAAAGATTCGGTGAGGGGCAGTACGTC. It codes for CASSERFGEGQYV.

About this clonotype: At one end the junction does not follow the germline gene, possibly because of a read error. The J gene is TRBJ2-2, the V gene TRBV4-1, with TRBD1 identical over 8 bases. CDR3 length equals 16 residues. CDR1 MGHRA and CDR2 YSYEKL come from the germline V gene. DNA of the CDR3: TGTGCCAGCAGCCGACTACCGGGACAGGTTGACGGGGAGCTGTTTTTT. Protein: CASSRLPGQVDGELFF.

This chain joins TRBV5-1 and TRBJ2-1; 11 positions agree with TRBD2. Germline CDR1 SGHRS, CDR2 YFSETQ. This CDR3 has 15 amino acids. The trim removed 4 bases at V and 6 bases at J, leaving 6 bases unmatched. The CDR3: CASSATSGSRNEQFF. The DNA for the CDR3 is TGCGCCAGCAGCGCAACTAGCGGGAGTCGCAATGAGCAGTTCTTC.

CDR3 sequence: CASSLADPNTEAFF. CDR3 in DNA: TGTGCCAGCAGTTTAGCAGACCCGAACACTGAAGCTTTCTTT. The V call is TRBV27, the J call TRBJ1-1; D is uncertain. CDR3 size: 14 residues. V dropped 2 bases and J dropped 1 base, with 8 bases sitting between them. Germline CDR1 is MNHEY and CDR2 is SMNVEV (reference sequence).

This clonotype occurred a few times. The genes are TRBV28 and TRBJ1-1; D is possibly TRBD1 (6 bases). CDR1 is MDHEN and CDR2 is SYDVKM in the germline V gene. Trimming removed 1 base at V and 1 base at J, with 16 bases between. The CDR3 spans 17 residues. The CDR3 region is CASSLLRGGRANTEAFF. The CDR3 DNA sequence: TGTGCCAGCAGTTTATTGCGGGGGGGCAGGGCGAACACTGAAGCTTTCTTT.

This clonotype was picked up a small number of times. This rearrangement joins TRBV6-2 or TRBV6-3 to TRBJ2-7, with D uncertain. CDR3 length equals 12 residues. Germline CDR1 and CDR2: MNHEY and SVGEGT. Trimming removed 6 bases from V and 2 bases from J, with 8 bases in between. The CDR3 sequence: CASSHAAYEQYF. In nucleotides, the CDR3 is TGTGCCAGCAGCCACGCAGCCTACGAGCAGTACTTC.

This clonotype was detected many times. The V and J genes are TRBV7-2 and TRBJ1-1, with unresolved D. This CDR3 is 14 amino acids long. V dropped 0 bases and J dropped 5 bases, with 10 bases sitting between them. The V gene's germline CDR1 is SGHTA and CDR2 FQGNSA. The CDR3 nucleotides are TGTGCCAGCAGCTTAGCTTCGGCGGTTACTGAAGCTTTCTTT. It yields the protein CASSLASAVTEAFF.

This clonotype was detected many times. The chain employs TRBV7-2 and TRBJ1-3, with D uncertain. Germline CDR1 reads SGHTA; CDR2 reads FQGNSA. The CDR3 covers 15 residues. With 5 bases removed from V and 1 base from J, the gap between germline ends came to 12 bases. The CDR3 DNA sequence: TGTGCCAGCAGCCCAAAAGTAGGGTCTGGAAACACCATATATTTT. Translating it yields CASSPKVGSGNTIYF.

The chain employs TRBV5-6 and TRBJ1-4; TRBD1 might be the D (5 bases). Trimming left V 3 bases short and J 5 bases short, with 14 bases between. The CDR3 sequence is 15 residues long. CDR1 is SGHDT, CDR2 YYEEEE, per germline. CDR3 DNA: TGTGCCAGCAGCTATGGGGGGAGCCGAAATGAAAAACTGTTTTTT. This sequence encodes CASSYGGSRNEKLFF. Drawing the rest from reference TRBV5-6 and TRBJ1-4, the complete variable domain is DAGVTQSPTHLIKTRGQQVTLRCSPKSGHDTVSWYQQALGQGPQFIFQYYEEEERQRGNFPDRFSGHQFPNYSSELNVNALLLGDSALYLCASSYGGSRNEKLFFGSGTQLSVL.

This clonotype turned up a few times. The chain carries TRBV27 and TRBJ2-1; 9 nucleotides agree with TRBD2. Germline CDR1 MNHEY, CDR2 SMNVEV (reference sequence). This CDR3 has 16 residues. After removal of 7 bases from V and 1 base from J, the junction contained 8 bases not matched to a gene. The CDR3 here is CASTTPSGISYNEQFF. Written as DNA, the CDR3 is TGTGCCAGCACCACTCCTAGCGGGATATCCTACAATGAGCAGTTCTTC.